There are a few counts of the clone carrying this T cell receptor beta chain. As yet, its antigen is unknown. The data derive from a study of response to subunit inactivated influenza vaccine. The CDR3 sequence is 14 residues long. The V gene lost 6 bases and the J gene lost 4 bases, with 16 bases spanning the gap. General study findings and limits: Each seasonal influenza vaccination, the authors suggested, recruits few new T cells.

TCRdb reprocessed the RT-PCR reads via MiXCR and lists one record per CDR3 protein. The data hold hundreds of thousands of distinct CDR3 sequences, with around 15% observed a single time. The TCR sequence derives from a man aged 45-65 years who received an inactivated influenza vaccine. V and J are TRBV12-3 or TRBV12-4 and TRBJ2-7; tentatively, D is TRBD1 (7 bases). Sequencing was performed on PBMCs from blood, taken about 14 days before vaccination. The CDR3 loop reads CASREGASGYEQYF. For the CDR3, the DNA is TGTGCCAGCAGGGAGGGGGCTTCAGGATACGAGCAGTACTTC.